This T cell receptor (beta chain) derives from a study of a mutant IDH1 vaccine in newly diagnosed glioma. The CDR3 totals 16 residues. V dropped 4 bases and J dropped 3; count of bases not matched to a gene: 5. CDR1 is SEHNR, CDR2 FQNEAQ, per germline (reference sequence). Documented time point: baseline, week 1 (first vaccination visit). Treatment described: pre-vaccination baseline after standard-of-care therapy. Only in-frame clones appear in the TCRdb table, and some are missing; sequencing was by immunoSEQ multiplex PCR. The sample carries over 25,000 clones, approximately 91% recorded once. The chain carries TRBV7-9 and TRBJ1-6; 8 bases align to TRBD1. This material consisted of PBMCs, taken from a glioma patient treated with radiotherapy, temozolomide or both. This receptor was obtained from a middle-aged woman with glioma. The CDR3 is CASSYGQGFYNSPLHF. The CDR3 nucleotides are TGTGCCAGCAGCTACGGACAGGGCTTCTATAATTCACCCCTCCACTTT.